This T cell receptor beta chain was sequenced in a study of blood T cells in healthy people across ages. Findings of the study overall: Donor CMV infection status was unknown, possibly confounding age-related changes in expanded clonotypes.

The authors ran a second PCR of about 7 to 11 cycles using a sample-barcoded 5' primer and a J-beta primer mix. Each cDNA molecule was tagged by a template-switch adaptor that had 12 random nucleotides. Each sample provided no less than 2.5 million CDR3-containing paired-end reads. One entry per CDR3 protein results from TCRdb running MiXCR on the 5' RACE reads. This table has fewer than 800,000 distinct CDR3 sequences, about a third appearing once. The donors, aged roughly 6 to 95, were healthy Caucasians from Russia. V was clipped by 11 bases and J by 2 bases, with 18 bases between them. From germline, CDR1 is ENHRY and CDR2 SYGVKD. The CDR3 consists of 14 residues. In regard to this clonotype: Antigen: not known. A read error is possible here, since a much larger clone lies one base away.

This clonotype originated in a woman aged 80 or over in good health. The chain links TRBV10-3 to TRBJ1-2; a weak D match, TRBD1 (5 bases). Sequenced: blood. The CDR3 reads CAVALGAGNYGYTF. CDR3 in DNA: TGTGCCGTGGCACTCGGGGCAGGAAACTATGGCTACACCTTC.